This T cell receptor beta chain was observed in a study of blood T cells in healthy people across ages. The use of a sample-barcoded 5' primer and a J-beta primer mix characterized a second PCR of 7 to 11 cycles. TCRdb ran MiXCR on the 5' RACE reads and lists one entry per CDR3 protein. The table has about 700,000 distinct CDR3 sequences, roughly 30% seen once; the top ten hold 15%. The trim removed 0 bases at V and 4 bases at J, leaving 2 bases unmatched. The CDR3 sequence is 16 residues long. The germline CDR1 and CDR2 sequences are MNHEY and SVGAGI. Total RNA was isolated from each sample in quantities of at least 6 micrograms.

Sequenced: blood. The chain carries TRBV6-5 and TRBJ2-2; 10 bases fit TRBD1. The sequence derives from an elderly woman in good health. This CDR3 is CASSYSGTGATGELFF. Here the CDR3 DNA reads TGTGCCAGCAGTTACTCCGGGACAGGGGCCACCGGGGAGCTGTTTTTT.